These T cell receptor beta chains were read from a single sample in a study of blood T cell repertoires in COVID-19. Clones were sequenced by immunoSEQ multiplex PCR, and TCRdb holds only the in-frame ones, with some missing. Counted here are roughly 320,000 clones, about 82% occurring once; the ten biggest clones make up roughly 7%. The specimen sequenced was peripheral blood. These receptors all come from a human donor in a cohort sampled during active COVID-19. CDR3s include the opening cysteine and the closing phenylalanine or tryptophan. D genes are given only for firm matches.

>TRBJ1-1|NA|TRBV12-3/TRBV12-4
CASSARSRTEAFF
>TRBJ1-2|TRBD1|TRBV27
CASSFSILEGARGYTF
>TRBJ1-1|TRBD1|TRBV7-9
CASSLGPISGGANTEAFF
>TRBJ1-4|NA|TRBV23-1
CASSQQYNEKLFF
>TRBJ1-2|NA|TRBV7-9
CASSLSGQNYGYTF
>TRBJ1-1|NA|TRBV19
CASSRSEGVYTEAFF
>TRBJ2-2|TRBD1|TRBV24-1
CATSERTGEVVELFF
>TRBJ1-1|TRBD1|TRBV5-1
CASSLGQGDGTFF
>TRBJ1-6|NA|TRBV7-9
CASSLDSDNSPLHF
>TRBJ2-1|TRBD2|TRBV5-6
CASSQSLTIAGGPGEQFF
>TRBJ1-2|NA|TRBV19
CASSIGGDYGYTF
>TRBJ1-1|NA|TRBV2
CASSDRVIEAFF
>TRBJ2-2|TRBD1|TRBV6-2/TRBV6-3
CASSPQGQGGTGELFF
>TRBJ1-1|TRBD1|TRBV12-3/TRBV12-4
CASGGQGNTEAFF
>TRBJ2-5|NA|TRBV5-4
CASSFDSSETQYF
>TRBJ2-7|TRBD1|TRBV6-5
CASTDRSYEQYF
>TRBJ1-1|NA|TRBV5-1
CASSSTGEKAFF
>TRBJ1-2|TRBD1|TRBV11-2
CASSAGTVDGYTF
>TRBJ1-2|NA|TRBV6-6
CASRASSGYGYTF
>TRBJ1-5|NA|TRBV3-1/TRBV3-2
CASSQGGQQGQPQHF
>TRBJ2-7|TRBD2|TRBV7-8
CASSAFTSAPAYEQYF
>TRBJ2-3|TRBD2|TRBV2
CASSPIAGARTDTQYF
>TRBJ1-5|TRBD1|TRBV19
CASIPGTGGAGIGQPQHF
>TRBJ1-1|NA|TRBV10-3
CAISPGENTEAFF
>TRBJ2-2|NA|TRBV7-6
CASSQIGGVSSGELFF
>TRBJ1-6|NA|TRBV28
CASSSTRGSLGNSPLHF